Reported below is one TCR beta chain. At least ten counts were recorded for this clonotype. Its target antigen remains unknown. Within one base of it there is no much larger clone, and no base qualities were kept. The library relied on 5' RACE. Sequencing used an Illumina HiSeq 2500. A second PCR of roughly 7 to 11 cycles was performed with a sample-barcoded 5' primer and a J-beta primer mix. Each TCR beta cDNA molecule received a unique molecular identifier from a template-switch 5' adaptor carrying 12 random nucleotides. At least 2.5 million CDR3-containing paired-end reads were obtained from each sample. First-strand cDNA was synthesized from all RNA with the Mint cDNA synthesis kit, primed by a TRBC-specific oligonucleotide. Following uracil-DNA glycosylase treatment, a first 18-cycle PCR with universal primers M1SS and BC2_uni_R was performed on all cDNA. The study's processing was this. Each sample was normalized by randomly selecting 1 million high-quality reads, each carrying a distinct molecular identifier. Reads with shared molecular identifiers were discarded instead of being binned into consensus sequences. MiTCR, with a Q25 quality threshold and the strictest error-elimination algorithm, was used for CDR3 identification, clonotype clustering and error correction. Lower-bound total TCR beta diversity was estimated with a nonparametric unseen species model using Euler transformation. TCRdb reprocessed the public reads (quality trimming at Q25 with fastp, clone calling with MiXCR) and kept in-frame beta chains. Every CDR3 protein is listed once, alongside the most common genes and DNA of its rows. These V and J calls are TCRdb output, not the study's own analysis. The sample table lists 630,000 or so distinct CDR3 sequences, around 31% of them with a count of one. Together, the top ten hold 15% to 19% of the sample.

These data belong to a study of blood T cells in healthy people across ages (dated by TCRdb to about 2015). Regarding the research as a whole: Template switching captured roughly one uniquely barcoded TCR beta cDNA molecule per two T cells in model experiments. The study measured age-related changes in TCR beta repertoire diversity using deep sequencing normalized with unique cDNA molecular identifiers. The donors were divided into four age groups: young (average roughly 15 years), middle-aged (approximately 41), aged (approximately 62) and long-lived (82). Donors of different ages were randomly distributed across sequencing lanes to avoid experimental bias. The study analyzed two additional independent replicas of 1 million unique cDNA reads from the same blood draw for two donors, one aged 18 to 29 and one aged 80 or older.

The donors were roughly 40 Caucasian individuals from Russia, aged 6 to 90 years, who were systemically healthy. Each donor gave roughly 9 milliliters of peripheral blood, drawn into EDTA-treated Vacutainer tubes. Ficoll-Paque density-gradient centrifugation was used to isolate PBMCs, with at least 7 million obtained per sample. Total RNA, at least 6 micrograms per sample, was extracted from PBMCs with Trizol reagent. For every donor, flow cytometry on a PBMC aliquot measured the percentage of naive CD45RAhigh/CD27high T cells. The research as a whole found: As age increased, observed TCR beta diversity per million T cells dropped in a roughly linear way, and a significant reduction was already evident by age around 41. Because the CMV infection status of the donors was unknown, age-related changes in expanded clonotypes may potentially have been confounded. Compared with the aged group, the long-lived group had more naive CD4+ T cells, fewer expanded clones and increased TCR diversity, a pattern suggesting age selection. The percentage of naive T cells measured by flow cytometry correlated strongly with observed TCR beta diversity. Total diversity estimates from one million sequenced T cells were considered lower bounds and underestimates. Conclusive comparison of naive and antigen-experienced compartments was prevented by the profiling of bulk unsorted PBMCs.

Sequences SQVTM (CDR1) and ANQGSEA (CDR2) are obtained from the germline V gene. The V and J ends are trimmed by 0 bases and 8 bases, leaving 13 bases between them. The CDR3 runs 13 residues from the cysteine to the phenylalanine. The kept DNA is CDR3 alone, 39 bases in frame from the first base. The chain uses TRBV29-1 and TRBJ1-2; perhaps TRBD1 is the D gene, with 6 bases matching. The specimen was blood. This receptor was taken from a woman of 80 years or more in good health. The CDR3 has the sequence CSVEETGAPGYTF. The DNA is as follows: TGCAGCGTTGAAGAAACGGGGGCGCCCGGCTACACCTTC.